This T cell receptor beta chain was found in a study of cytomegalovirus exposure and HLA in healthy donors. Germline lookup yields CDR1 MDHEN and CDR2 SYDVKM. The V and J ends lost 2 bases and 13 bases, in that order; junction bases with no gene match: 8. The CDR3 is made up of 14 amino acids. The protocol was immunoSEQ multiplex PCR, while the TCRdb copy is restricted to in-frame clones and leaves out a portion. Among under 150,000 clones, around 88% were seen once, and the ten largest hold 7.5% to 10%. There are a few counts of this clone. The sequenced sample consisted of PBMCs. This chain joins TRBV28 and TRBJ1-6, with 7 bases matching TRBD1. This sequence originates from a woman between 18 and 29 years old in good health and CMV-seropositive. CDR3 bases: TGTGCCAGCAGTTTAGGGTCGGACAGGTCGCCCCTCCACTTT. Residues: CASSLGSDRSPLHF.